This T cell receptor beta chain was identified in a study of human T cells and chemical hapten exposure (dated by TCRdb to about 2021). Regarding the research as a whole: For sensitization, 2% DPC in acetone was applied to a 2 cm by 2 cm area of upper inner arm skin. Throughout the roughly 23-week study period, patients were also given weekly therapeutic DPC doses on the scalp. Patch testing was done on the upper back using Finn chambers containing 0.01% DPC, and results were scored after 6 days according to International Contact Dermatitis Research Group standards. Most of the patients in the cohort were female, and the cohort covered alopecia areata with under or over 50% scalp involvement, alopecia totalis and alopecia universalis. Libraries were pooled for sequencing, and variation in per-sample TCR yields was attributed mainly to small differences in library volumes within the pool. The study tracked peripheral blood TCR repertoire changes in vivo during primary and secondary sensitization to the hapten diphenylcyclopropenone (DPC) in alopecia patients. Blood samples were taken from patients before sensitization (week 0) and at 2, 6 and about 24 weeks after DPC sensitization. For TCR sequencing, blood came from approximately 29 alopecia patients at anywhere from one to four time points (pre-sensitization, 2, 6 and 24 weeks). What the work shows at the level of the full study, not this receptor alone: After repeated subsampling, the strength of the expansion versus patch-test correlation and the threshold at which it became significant changed. A positive correlation was found between the number of PT1 expanded TCRs and patch test score, with significance reached at thresholds 8, 16 and 32 but not 4. Because all patients had alopecia, a presumed autoimmune disease, the immune response of the patients might differ from that of healthy individuals. Compared with pre-sensitization or healthy control sets, expanded TCRs formed significantly more large CDR3 similarity clusters, which is consistent with antigen-driven responses. DPC sensitization did not change how many TCRs were above 1 in 1000 frequency, and no evidence was found of alterations in global repertoire structure.

This clonotype has a handful of counts. Its binding antigen is unknown. There are no base qualities to consult, and no much larger clone falls within one base. Reading the label with the study, this specimen's time point is: patch test 2, 6 weeks after DPC sensitization. What the treatment or condition label conveys for this sample: therapeutic diphenylcyclopropenone sensitization with weekly scalp DPC. At every patch-test visit, the blood draw took place before the patch test was put on. Patients were eligible if aged 18 to 70, diagnosed with alopecia and judged suitable for DPC therapy, and pregnant patients were excluded. Unfractionated whole blood was collected in Tempus Blood RNA tubes, and total RNA was extracted from that blood. Libraries were constructed by RACE. The reads were generated on a NextSeq 500. During library preparation, unique molecular identifiers were attached to individual cDNA molecules so that TCRs could be counted in a quantitative, reproducible way. Both TCR alpha and TCR beta chains were sequenced from each blood RNA sample. The authors' pipeline ran thus. Samples had a median of about 90,000 TCRs, with a range from about 23,224 to 700,000. The Decombinator software suite was used to annotate the V, J and CDR3 of the TCR reads. Every sample was subsampled to the same number of TCRs (28,000) for the PS versus PT1 abundance plots. Expanded TCRs were defined as absent before sensitization and observed at least eight times at the 2-week time point. TCRdb redid the processing of the public reads, applying fastp at Q25 and MiXCR, and retained in-frame beta chains. Each CDR3 protein gets just one entry, which takes the most common genes and DNA from the rows behind it. These V and J calls rely on TCRdb rather than the paper's analysis. The sample table holds more than 90,000 distinct CDR3 sequences, of which about 10% were seen once. The ten top clones hold roughly 3.1% of the sample.

CDR1 is given as MDHEN and CDR2 as SYDVKM, both from the germline V gene. There are 16 amino acids in the CDR3, from cysteine to phenylalanine inclusive. Kept here is only the CDR3 DNA, which spans 48 bases and is read in frame from base 1. Germline trimming: 7 bases from V, 1 base from J; junction bases outside gene matches: 9. The source was whole blood, collected in connection with sensitization to the hapten diphenylcyclopropenone (DPC). Rearrangement joined TRBV28 to TRBJ1-3, with 8 central nucleotides matching TRBD1. The TCR originated in a woman aged 40 to 55 with alopecia areata. Some clones in this sample may be carry-over from other donors' samples. In nucleotide form, the sequence is TGTGCCAGCAACTTCGGACAGGGCCGTTCTGGAAACACCATATATTTT. This gives the protein CASNFGQGRSGNTIYF.